This T cell receptor (beta chain) appears in the sequencing data of a study of T cells expressing NK-cell markers. The authors made TCR beta cDNA libraries by 5'RACE template switching. This switching added a universal primer site and UMIs. For each CDR3 protein, TCRdb gives one entry from its re-call of the 5' RACE reads, without DNA. The specimen's table records about 550,000 distinct CDR3 sequences. CDR3 size: 14 residues. Germline lookup yields CDR1 LNHNV and CDR2 YYDKDF (reference sequence). Concerning this clonotype itself: Its target is unknown.

Whole-study findings and limits: For four donors, these clonotypes were likewise the leading ones in the CD3+CD56-NKG2C+ fraction.

J is TRBJ2-5 and V is TRBV15; TCRdb designates TRBD1, a call that cannot be tested without DNA. The receptor comes from a man between 18 and 35 years old in good health. Sequencing input: blood T cells: a sorted CD56 or NKG2C T cell subset, CD4+ or CD8+ T cells, or bulk PBMC T cells (not recorded which). The CDR3 loop reads CATSEGTIQETQYF.